This T cell receptor beta chain was documented in a study of CD8 T cells in Susac syndrome. The table lists this clonotype with a count of one. As controls, healthy donors matched for age and sex were used. RNA was extracted with the RNeasy kit, and a quantity of roughly 0.5 to 1 ug was reverse transcribed using random hexamers. TCRdb ran MiXCR on the immunoSEQ multiplex PCR reads and lists one entry per CDR3 protein. The sample lists about 200,000 distinct CDR3 sequences, 85% to 95% seen once, with 0.08% to 0.11% in the top ten. Trimming removed 6 bases from V and 0 bases from J; junction bases left unmatched: 16. Per the germline V gene, CDR1 is MNHEY and CDR2 is SMNVEV (reference sequence). The CDR3 runs to 20 residues.

The clonotype originates from a human donor in good health. Material for sequencing was CD4+ T cells from PBMCs. This rearrangement joins TRBV27 to TRBJ2-1, with 11 bases aligning to TRBD2. CDR3 coding DNA: TGTGCCAGCAGGGCTTTACTAGCGGGAGTTTCCCCTAGCTCCTACAATGAGCAGTTCTTC. It yields the protein CASRALLAGVSPSSYNEQFF.